The 10 T cell receptor beta chains below were found in one sample sequenced in a study of blood T cell repertoires in COVID-19. The table came from immunoSEQ multiplex PCR; TCRdb's copy has only in-frame clones and leaves some out. The repertoire holds around 320,000 clones, with over 75% as singletons. Sequenced input: peripheral blood. These receptors were collected from a human donor in a cohort sampled during active COVID-19.

The gene calls are TRBV11-3 and TRBJ2-7; D perhaps matches TRBD2 (7 bases). V shed 5 bases and J shed 0 bases, with 14 bases lying between them. This CDR3 contains 15 residues. The germline V gene has CDR1 SGHNT and CDR2 YENEEA. CDR3 nucleotide sequence: TGTGCCAGCAGCCCCGGGGGGCTAAGCTCCTACGAGCAGTACTTC. Amino acids: CASSPGGLSSYEQYF.

The count of this clone is one. The chain employs TRBV11-2 and TRBJ2-7, with 7 bases lining up with TRBD1. Germline-derived CDR1 and CDR2 are SGHAT and FQNNGV. The CDR3 is 14 amino acids. J gave up 2 bases and V 7 bases, and 8 bases lay outside the gene matches. The CDR3 sequence is CASTRTGTTYEQYF. DNA for the CDR3: TGTGCCAGCACCCGGACAGGAACTACCTACGAGCAGTACTTC.

V usage is TRBV7-9 and J usage is TRBJ2-1; D possibly corresponds to TRBD1 (6 bases). The length of the CDR3 is 12 residues. Germline loops: CDR1 SEHNR, CDR2 FQNEAQ (reference sequence). The V gene lost 4 bases and the J gene lost 7 bases, with 8 bases spanning the gap. CDR3 amino acids: CASSSQGNEQFF. DNA for the CDR3: TGTGCCAGCAGCTCACAGGGAAATGAGCAGTTCTTC.

The chain has TRBV5-5 and TRBJ1-2; 8 bases agree with TRBD1. The trim removed 4 bases at V and 6 bases at J, leaving 5 bases unmatched. This CDR3 contains 13 residues. The V gene's germline CDR1 is SGHKS and CDR2 YYEKEE (reference sequence). The CDR3 nucleotides are TGTGCCAGCAGCCGACAGGGGCGAAATGGCTACACCTTC. It is translated as CASSRQGRNGYTF.

The chain joins TRBV19 to TRBJ1-2; D may be TRBD1 (5 bases). Germline CDR1 reads LNHDA; CDR2 reads SQIVND (reference sequence). Trimming pared 7 bases from V and 5 bases from J, leaving 17 bases between. The CDR3 totals 14 residues. The CDR3 is CASKYAGHSYGYTF. CDR3 sequence (DNA): TGTGCCAGTAAATATGCAGGGCACTCTTATGGCTACACCTTC.

In regard to this clone: At one end, the junction sequence differs from germline, possibly due to a read error. The chain links TRBV2 to TRBJ2-5, with D maybe TRBD2 (5 bases). This CDR3 is 13 amino acids long. The germline CDR1 and CDR2 sequences are SNHLY and FYNNEI. CDR3 sequence: CASSEAEELDSNF. In nucleotides, the CDR3 is TGTGCCAGCAGTGAAGCGGAAGAACTAGATAGTAACTTC.

The chain has TRBV9 and TRBJ2-3; tentative D call: TRBD2 (6 bases). The germline V gene has CDR1 SGDLS and CDR2 YYNGEE. Trimming took 1 base from V and 5 from J, leaving 17 bases between them. There are 16 residues in the CDR3. CDR3 loop: CASSVPGPTGGDTQYF. The CDR3 region has the DNA TGTGCCAGCAGCGTACCCGGCCCAACCGGGGGAGATACGCAGTATTTT.

CDR3 protein: CASSQDRQGYGYTF. The CDR3 coding sequence is TGTGCCAGCAGCCAGGACCGTCAGGGCTATGGCTACACCTTC. The chain employs TRBV3-1 (or the pseudogene TRBV3-2) and TRBJ1-2; D may be TRBD1 (5 bases). This CDR3 contains 14 residues. Germline-derived CDR1 and CDR2 are LGHDT and YNNKEL (reference sequence). V lost 3 bases, J lost 4 bases, and 12 bases lay in between.

The V call is TRBV19, the J call TRBJ1-1, with 10 bases fitting TRBD1. CDR3 length: 13 residues. V was clipped by 4 bases and J by 7 bases; unmatched bases: 3. Germline loops: CDR1 LNHDA, CDR2 SQIVND (reference sequence). The CDR3 region has the DNA TGTGCCAGTAGTAGGGGACAGGGGTTTGAAGCTTTCTTT. This gives the protein CASSRGQGFEAFF.

This chain connects TRBV9 to TRBJ2-2, with TRBD2 matching 7 bases. This CDR3 comprises 16 residues. Germline V lookup: CDR1 SGDLS, CDR2 YYNGEE. The junction had 9 bases not matched to a gene; V was cut back by 1 base and J by 6 bases. The CDR3 coding sequence is TGTGCCAGCAGCGTAACATCCCCGGGGGGTGCCGGGGAGCTGTTTTTT. Protein: CASSVTSPGGAGELFF. Drawing the rest from reference TRBV9 and TRBJ2-2, the complete variable domain is DSGVTQTPKHLITATGQRVTLRCSPRSGDLSVYWYQQSLDQGLQFLIQYYNGEERAKGNILERFSAQQFPDLHSELNLSSLELGDSALYFCASSVTSPGGAGELFFGEGSRLTVL.